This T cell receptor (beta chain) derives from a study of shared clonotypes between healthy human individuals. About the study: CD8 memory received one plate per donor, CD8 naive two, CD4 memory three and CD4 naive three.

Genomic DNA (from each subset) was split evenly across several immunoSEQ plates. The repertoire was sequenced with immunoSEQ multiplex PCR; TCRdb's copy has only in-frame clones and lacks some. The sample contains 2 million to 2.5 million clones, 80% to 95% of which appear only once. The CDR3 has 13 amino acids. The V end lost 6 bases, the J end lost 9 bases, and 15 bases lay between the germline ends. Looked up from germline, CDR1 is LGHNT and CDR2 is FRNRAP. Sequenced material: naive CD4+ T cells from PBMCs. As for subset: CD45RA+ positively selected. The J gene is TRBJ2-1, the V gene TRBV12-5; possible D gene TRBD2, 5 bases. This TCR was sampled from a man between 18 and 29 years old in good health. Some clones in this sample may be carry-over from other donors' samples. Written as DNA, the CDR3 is TGTGCTAGTGGGAGGAAGGGAGTAAGTGAGCAGTTCTTC. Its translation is CASGRKGVSEQFF.